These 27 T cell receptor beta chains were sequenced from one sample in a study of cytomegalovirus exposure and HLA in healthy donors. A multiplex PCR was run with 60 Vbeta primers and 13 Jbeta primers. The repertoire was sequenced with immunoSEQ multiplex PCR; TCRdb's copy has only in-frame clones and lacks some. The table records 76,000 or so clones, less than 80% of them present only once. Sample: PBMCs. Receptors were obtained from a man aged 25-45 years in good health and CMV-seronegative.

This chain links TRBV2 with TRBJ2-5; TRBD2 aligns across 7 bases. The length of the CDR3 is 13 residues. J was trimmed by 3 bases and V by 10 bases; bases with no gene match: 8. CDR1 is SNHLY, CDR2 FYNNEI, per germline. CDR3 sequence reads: CATERGREETQYF. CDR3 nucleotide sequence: TGTGCCACTGAGCGGGGAAGGGAAGAGACCCAGTACTTC.

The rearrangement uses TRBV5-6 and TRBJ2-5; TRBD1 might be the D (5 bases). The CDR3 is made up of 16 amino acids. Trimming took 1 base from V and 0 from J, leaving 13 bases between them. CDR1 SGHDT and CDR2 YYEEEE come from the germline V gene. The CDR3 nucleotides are TGTGCCAGCAGCTTGTCCCAGGGCATTTACCAAGAGACCCAGTACTTC. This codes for CASSLSQGIYQETQYF.

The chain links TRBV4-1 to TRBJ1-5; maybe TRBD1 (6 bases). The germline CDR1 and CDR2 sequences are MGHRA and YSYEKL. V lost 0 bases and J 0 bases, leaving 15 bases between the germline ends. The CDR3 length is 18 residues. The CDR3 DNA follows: TGCGCCAGCAGCCAAGATTTCAGGGGAATCTATAGCAATCAGCCCCAGCATTTT. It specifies CASSQDFRGIYSNQPQHF.

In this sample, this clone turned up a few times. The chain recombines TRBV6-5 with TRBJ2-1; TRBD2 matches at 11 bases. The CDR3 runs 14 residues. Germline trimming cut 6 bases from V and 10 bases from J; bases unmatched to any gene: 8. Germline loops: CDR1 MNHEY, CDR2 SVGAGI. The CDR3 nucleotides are TGTGCCAGCAGCCAACTAGCGGGAGTGCGAGAGCAGTTCTTC. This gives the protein CASSQLAGVREQFF.

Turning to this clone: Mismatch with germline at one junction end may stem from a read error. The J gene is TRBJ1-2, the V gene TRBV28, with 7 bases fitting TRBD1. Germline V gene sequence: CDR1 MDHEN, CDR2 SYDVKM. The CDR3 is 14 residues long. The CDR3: CASRSPAGGNGYPF. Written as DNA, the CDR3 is TGTGCCAGCAGATCCCCCGCAGGGGGAAATGGCTACCCCTTC.

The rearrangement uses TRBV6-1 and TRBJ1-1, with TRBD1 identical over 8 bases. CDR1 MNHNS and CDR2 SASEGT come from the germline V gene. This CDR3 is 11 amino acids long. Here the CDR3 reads CALQGDTEAFF. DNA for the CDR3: TGTGCACTACAGGGGGACACTGAAGCTTTCTTT.

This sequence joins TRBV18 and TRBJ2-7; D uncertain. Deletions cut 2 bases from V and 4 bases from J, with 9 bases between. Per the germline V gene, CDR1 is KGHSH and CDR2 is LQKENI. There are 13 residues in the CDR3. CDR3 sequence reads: CASSPNALYEQYF. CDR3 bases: TGTGCCAGCTCACCAAACGCTCTATACGAGCAGTACTTC. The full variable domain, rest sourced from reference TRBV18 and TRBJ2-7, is NAGVMQNPRHLVRRRGQEARLRCSPMKGHSHVYWYRQLPEEGLKFMVYLQKENIIDESGMPKERFSAEFPKEGPSILRIQQVVRGDSAAYFCASSPNALYEQYFGPGTRLTVT.

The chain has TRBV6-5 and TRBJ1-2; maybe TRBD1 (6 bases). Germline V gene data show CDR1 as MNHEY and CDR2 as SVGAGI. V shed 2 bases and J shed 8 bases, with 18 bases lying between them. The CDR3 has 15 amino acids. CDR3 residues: CASSYPGTPEQGYTF. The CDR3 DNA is TGTGCCAGCAGTTACCCCGGGACACCGGAACAAGGCTACACCTTC.

The DNA for the CDR3 is TGTGCCAGCGGCCGCCGGGAGGGAGCCGAGCAGTTCTTC. Its protein is CASGRREGAEQFF. The J gene is TRBJ2-1, the V gene TRBV7-2; 8 bases are shared with TRBD2. The V and J ends lost 8 bases and 10 bases, in that order; junction bases with no gene match: 10. The CDR3 is 13 amino acids. Germline CDR1 and CDR2: SGHTA and FQGNSA.

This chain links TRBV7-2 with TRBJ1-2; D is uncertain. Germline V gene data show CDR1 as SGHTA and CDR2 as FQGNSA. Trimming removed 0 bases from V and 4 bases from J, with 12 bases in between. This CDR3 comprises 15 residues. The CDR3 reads CASSLARRSSYGYTF. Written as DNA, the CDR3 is TGTGCCAGCAGCTTAGCCAGGCGATCATCCTATGGCTACACCTTC.

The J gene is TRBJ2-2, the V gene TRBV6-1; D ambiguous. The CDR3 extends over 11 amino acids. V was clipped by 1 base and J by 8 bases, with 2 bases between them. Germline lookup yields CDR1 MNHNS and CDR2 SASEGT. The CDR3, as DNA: TGTGCCAGCAGTGAAGTAGGGGAGCTGTTTTTT. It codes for CASSEVGELFF.

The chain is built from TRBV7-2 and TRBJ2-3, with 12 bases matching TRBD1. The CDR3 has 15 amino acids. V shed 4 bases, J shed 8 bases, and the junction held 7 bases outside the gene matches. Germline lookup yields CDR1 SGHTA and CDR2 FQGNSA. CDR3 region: CASSSGTGGRGTQYF. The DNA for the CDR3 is TGTGCCAGCAGCTCCGGGACAGGGGGCCGCGGTACGCAGTATTTT.

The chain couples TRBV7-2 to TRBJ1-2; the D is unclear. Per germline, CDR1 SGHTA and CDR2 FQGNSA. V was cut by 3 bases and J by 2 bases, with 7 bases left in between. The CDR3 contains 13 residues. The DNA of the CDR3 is TGTGCCAGCAGCTTGGTACAGAACTATGGCTACACCTTC. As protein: CASSLVQNYGYTF.

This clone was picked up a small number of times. In DNA, the CDR3 is TGTGCCAGCAGCTTGGGGACACTCCCCGGCCACGAGCAGTACTTC. Its translation: CASSLGTLPGHEQYF. The chain has TRBV13 and TRBJ2-7; D possibly corresponds to TRBD1 (6 bases). Trimming stripped 3 bases from V and 5 bases from J, with 17 bases between. The CDR3 has 15 amino acids. The germline V gene encodes CDR1 PRHDT and CDR2 FYEKMQ (reference sequence).

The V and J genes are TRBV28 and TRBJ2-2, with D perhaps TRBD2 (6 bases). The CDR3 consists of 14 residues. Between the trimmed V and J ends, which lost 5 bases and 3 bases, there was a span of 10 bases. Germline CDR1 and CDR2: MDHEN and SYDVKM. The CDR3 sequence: CASSGRSYTGELFF. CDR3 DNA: TGTGCCAGCAGTGGGAGGTCTTACACCGGGGAGCTGTTTTTT.

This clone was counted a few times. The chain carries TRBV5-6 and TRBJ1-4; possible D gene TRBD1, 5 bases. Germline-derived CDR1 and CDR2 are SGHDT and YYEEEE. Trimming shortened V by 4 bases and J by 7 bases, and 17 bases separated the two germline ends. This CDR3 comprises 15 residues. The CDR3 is CASSPVVGAAEKLFF. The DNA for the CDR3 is TGTGCCAGCAGCCCGGTGGTAGGGGCGGCTGAAAAACTGTTTTTT. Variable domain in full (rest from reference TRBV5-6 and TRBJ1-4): DAGVTQSPTHLIKTRGQQVTLRCSPKSGHDTVSWYQQALGQGPQFIFQYYEEEERQRGNFPDRFSGHQFPNYSSELNVNALLLGDSALYLCASSPVVGAAEKLFFGSGTQLSVL.

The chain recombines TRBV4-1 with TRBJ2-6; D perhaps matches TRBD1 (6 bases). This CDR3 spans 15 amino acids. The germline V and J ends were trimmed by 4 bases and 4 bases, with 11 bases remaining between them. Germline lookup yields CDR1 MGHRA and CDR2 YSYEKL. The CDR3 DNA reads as TGCGCCAGCAGCCCAGGGGTAGCCGGGGCCAACGTCCTGACTTTC. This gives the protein CASSPGVAGANVLTF.

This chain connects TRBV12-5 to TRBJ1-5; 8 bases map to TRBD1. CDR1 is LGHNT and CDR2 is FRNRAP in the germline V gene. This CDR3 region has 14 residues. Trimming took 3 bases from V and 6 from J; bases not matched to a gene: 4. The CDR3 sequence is CASGFGQGSQPQHF. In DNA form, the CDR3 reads TGTGCTAGTGGTTTTGGACAGGGTAGTCAGCCCCAGCATTTT.

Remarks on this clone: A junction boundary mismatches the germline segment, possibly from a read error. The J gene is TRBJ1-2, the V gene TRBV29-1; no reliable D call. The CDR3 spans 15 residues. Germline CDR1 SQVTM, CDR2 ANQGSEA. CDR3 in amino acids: CSVAPTTNLNYGYPF. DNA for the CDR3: TGCAGCGTTGCGCCGACCACCAACCTTAACTATGGCTACCCCTTC.

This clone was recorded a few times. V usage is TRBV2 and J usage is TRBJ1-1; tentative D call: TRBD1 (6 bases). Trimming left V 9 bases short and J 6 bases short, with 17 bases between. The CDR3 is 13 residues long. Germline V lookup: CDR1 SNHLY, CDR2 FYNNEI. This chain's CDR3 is CASTRGQGAEAFF. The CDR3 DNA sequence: TGTGCCAGTACCAGGGGTCAAGGCGCTGAAGCTTTCTTT.

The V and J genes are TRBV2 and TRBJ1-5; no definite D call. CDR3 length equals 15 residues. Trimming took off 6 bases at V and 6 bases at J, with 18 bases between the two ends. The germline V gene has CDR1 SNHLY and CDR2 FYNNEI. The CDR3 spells CASRGSEVESQPQHF. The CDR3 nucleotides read TGTGCCAGCAGAGGGAGTGAAGTAGAGAGTCAGCCCCAGCATTTT. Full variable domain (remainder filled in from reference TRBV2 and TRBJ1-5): EPEVTQTPSHQVTQMGQEVILRCVPISNHLYFYWYRQILGQKVEFLVSFYNNEISEKSEIFDDQFSVERPDGSNFTLKIRSTKLEDSAMYFCASRGSEVESQPQHFGDGTRLSIL.

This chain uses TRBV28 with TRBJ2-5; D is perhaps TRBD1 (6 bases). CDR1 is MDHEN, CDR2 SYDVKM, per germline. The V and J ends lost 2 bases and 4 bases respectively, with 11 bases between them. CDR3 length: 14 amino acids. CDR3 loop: CASSLRGSGETQYF. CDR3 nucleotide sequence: TGTGCCAGCAGTTTAAGGGGGTCTGGAGAGACCCAGTACTTC. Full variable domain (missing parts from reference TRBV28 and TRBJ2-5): DVKVTQSSRYLVKRTGEKVFLECVQDMDHENMFWYRQDPGLGLRLIYFSYDVKMKEKGDIPEGYSVSREKKERFSLILESASTNQTSMYLCASSLRGSGETQYFGPGTRLLVL.

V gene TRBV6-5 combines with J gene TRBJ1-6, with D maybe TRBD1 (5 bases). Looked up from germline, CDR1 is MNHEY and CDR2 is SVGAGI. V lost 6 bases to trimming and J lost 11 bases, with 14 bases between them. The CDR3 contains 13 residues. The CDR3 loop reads CASSTSGRPPLHF. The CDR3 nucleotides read TGTGCCAGCAGCACGTCAGGGCGGCCACCCCTCCACTTT.

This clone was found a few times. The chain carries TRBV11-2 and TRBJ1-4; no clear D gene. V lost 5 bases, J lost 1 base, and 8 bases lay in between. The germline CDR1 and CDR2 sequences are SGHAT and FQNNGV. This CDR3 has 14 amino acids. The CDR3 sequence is CASSPRQTNEKLFF. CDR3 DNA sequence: TGTGCCAGCAGCCCCCGACAAACTAATGAAAAACTGTTTTTT.

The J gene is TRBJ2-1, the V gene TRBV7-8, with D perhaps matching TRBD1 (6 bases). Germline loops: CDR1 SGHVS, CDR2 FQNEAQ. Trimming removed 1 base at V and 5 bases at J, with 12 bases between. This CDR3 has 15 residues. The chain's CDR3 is CASSLVGGSNNEQFF. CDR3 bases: TGTGCCAGCAGCTTAGTAGGGGGAAGTAACAATGAGCAGTTCTTC.

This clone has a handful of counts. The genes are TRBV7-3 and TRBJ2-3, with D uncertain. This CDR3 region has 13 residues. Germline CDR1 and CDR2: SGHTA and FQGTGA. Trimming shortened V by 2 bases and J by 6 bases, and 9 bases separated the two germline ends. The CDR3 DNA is TGTGCCAGCAGCTTACAGTCAGTGGATACGCAGTATTTT. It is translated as CASSLQSVDTQYF.

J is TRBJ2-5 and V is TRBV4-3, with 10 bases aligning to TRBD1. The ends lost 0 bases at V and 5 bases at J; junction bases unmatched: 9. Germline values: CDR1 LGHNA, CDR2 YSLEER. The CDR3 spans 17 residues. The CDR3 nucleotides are TGCGCCAGCAGCCAAGATCTAGGGGGACAGGGGCGGGAGACCCAGTACTTC. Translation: CASSQDLGGQGRETQYF.